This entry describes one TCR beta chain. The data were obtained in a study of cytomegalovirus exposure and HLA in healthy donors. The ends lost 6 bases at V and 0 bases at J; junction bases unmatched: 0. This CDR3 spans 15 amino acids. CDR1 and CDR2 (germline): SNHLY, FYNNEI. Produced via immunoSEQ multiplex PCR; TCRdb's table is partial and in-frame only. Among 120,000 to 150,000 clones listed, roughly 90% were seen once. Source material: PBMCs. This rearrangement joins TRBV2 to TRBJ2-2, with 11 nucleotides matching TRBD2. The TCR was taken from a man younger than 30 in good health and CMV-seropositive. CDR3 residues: CASRLAGANTGELFF. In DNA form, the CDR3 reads TGTGCCAGCAGACTAGCGGGGGCGAACACCGGGGAGCTGTTTTTT.